The 22 T cell receptor beta chains below all came from one sample that was sequenced in a study of OX40 agonist ivuxolimab in advanced cancers. The method was immunoSEQ multiplex PCR; TCRdb's version includes in-frame clones alone and lacks a portion of them. The table includes about 120,000 clones, over 75% detected once. This material consisted of CD4+ or CD8+ T cells sorted from blood, taken in a trial of the OX40 agonist ivuxolimab. These receptors all come from an adult with an advanced solid tumor such as melanoma, head and neck, liver or kidney cancer.

This chain joins TRBV5-1 and TRBJ2-1, with 8 bases aligning to TRBD1. This CDR3 region has 14 residues. With 2 bases clipped from V and 7 bases from J, the junction kept 5 bases outside the gene matches. The germline CDR1 and CDR2 sequences are SGHRS and YFSETQ. For the CDR3, the DNA is TGCGCCAGCAGCTTAGACAGGGGAGGTAATGAGCAGTTCTTC. Translating it yields CASSLDRGGNEQFF.

The J gene is TRBJ2-3, the V gene TRBV19; D is unresolved. Per germline, CDR1 LNHDA and CDR2 SQIVND (reference sequence). The V end was cut by 3 bases, the J end by 3 bases, with 10 bases between. This CDR3 is built from 14 residues. CDR3 nucleotide sequence: TGTGCCAGTAGTATTGGCCCACTGACAGATACGCAGTATTTT. This codes for CASSIGPLTDTQYF.

CDR3 DNA: TGTGCCAGCAGCATCAGCGGGGGGTCCTACAATGAGCAGTTCTTC. Protein: CASSISGGSYNEQFF. The chain combines TRBV11-2 with TRBJ2-1; 9 bases agree with TRBD2. Losses at the gene ends were 5 bases for V and 1 base for J; bases not matched to a gene: 3. Germline lookup yields CDR1 SGHAT and CDR2 FQNNGV. CDR3 length: 15 residues.

The chain carries TRBV6-5 and TRBJ2-7; 8 bases are shared with TRBD1. J lost 4 bases, V lost 5 bases, and 4 bases had no gene match. The CDR3 sequence is 13 residues long. Germline assignment: CDR1 MNHEY and CDR2 SVGAGI. Here the CDR3 reads CASSVDRAYEQYF. CDR3 DNA sequence: TGTGCCAGCAGTGTGGACAGGGCTTACGAGCAGTACTTC.

The chain uses TRBV7-2 and TRBJ1-1, with no clear D. Germline assignment: CDR1 SGHTA and CDR2 FQGNSA. This CDR3 comprises 12 residues. V was cut by 6 bases and J by 1 base, with 6 bases left in between. The CDR3 spells CASRIENTEAFF. The CDR3 DNA follows: TGTGCCAGCAGAATAGAGAACACTGAAGCTTTCTTT.

This chain's CDR3 is CASSVTGTVETQYF. The DNA of the CDR3 is TGTGCCAGCAGCGTGACCGGGACAGTCGAGACCCAGTACTTC. This chain joins TRBV5-5 and TRBJ2-5, with TRBD1 matching over 7 bases. The trim removed 4 bases at V and 5 bases at J, leaving 8 bases unmatched. The V gene's germline CDR1 is SGHKS and CDR2 YYEKEE (reference sequence). This CDR3 has 14 residues.

The chain carries TRBV30 and TRBJ2-5; the D gene is possibly TRBD2 (7 bases). CDR3 length: 13 residues. Trimming pared 3 bases from V and 7 bases from J, leaving 15 bases between. Germline lookup yields CDR1 GTSNPN and CDR2 SVGIG (reference sequence). The CDR3 loop is CAWSKGGVVTQYF. In nucleotides, the CDR3 is TGTGCCTGGAGCAAGGGGGGGGTGGTGACCCAGTACTTC.

The chain joins TRBV4-2 to TRBJ2-3; D may correspond to TRBD1 or TRBD2 (5 bases each). Per germline, CDR1 LGHNA and CDR2 YNFKEQ. The length of the CDR3 is 14 residues. Trimming removed 1 base from V and 1 base from J, with 6 bases in between. CDR3 coding DNA: TGTGCCAGCAGCCAAGTGGGGGGCACAGATACGCAGTATTTT. Amino acids: CASSQVGGTDTQYF.

The chain couples TRBV7-9 to TRBJ2-7; 7 bases match TRBD2. This CDR3 region has 18 residues. CDR1 is SEHNR, CDR2 FQNEAQ, per germline (reference sequence). The J segment lost 5 bases and the V segment lost 5 bases, leaving 21 bases of the junction unmatched. The CDR3 spells CASSLTYGSGEKRHEQYF. In nucleotides, the CDR3 is TGTGCCAGCAGCCTCACATACGGCAGCGGGGAGAAGCGGCACGAGCAGTACTTC.

Only one count was recorded for this clone. The V call is TRBV7-9, the J call TRBJ2-1; tentatively, D is TRBD1 (5 bases). The CDR3 extends over 15 amino acids. CDR1 is SEHNR, CDR2 FQNEAQ, per germline (reference sequence). V shed 2 bases and J shed 4 bases, with 12 bases lying between them. The CDR3 reads CASSLKGAPYNEQFF. The CDR3 DNA reads TGTGCCAGCAGCTTAAAAGGGGCTCCATACAATGAGCAGTTCTTC. The whole variable domain, remainder taken from reference TRBV7-9 and TRBJ2-1, is DTGVSQNPRHKITKRGQNVTFRCDPISEHNRLYWYRQTLGQGPEFLTYFQNEAQLEKSRLLSDRFSAERPKGSFSTLEIQRTEQGDSAMYLCASSLKGAPYNEQFFGPGTRLTVL.

This clone was picked up one time. The chain recombines TRBV7-9 with TRBJ1-5, with 9 bases identical to TRBD1. The trim removed 8 bases at V and 5 bases at J, leaving 4 bases unmatched. This CDR3 region has 13 residues. Germline loops: CDR1 SEHNR, CDR2 FQNEAQ (reference sequence). This chain's CDR3 is CASGQGWDQPQHF. CDR3 DNA: TGTGCCAGCGGACAGGGGTGGGATCAGCCCCAGCATTTT.

The rearrangement links TRBV28 to TRBJ2-1; TRBD2 might be the D (6 bases). V was shortened by 2 bases and J by 2 bases, with 13 bases between the two germline ends. CDR1 is MDHEN, CDR2 SYDVKM, per germline. This CDR3 region has 16 residues. The CDR3 sequence is CASSLIGTGPYNEQFF. The CDR3, as DNA: TGTGCCAGCAGTTTAATTGGGACTGGGCCCTACAATGAGCAGTTCTTC.

This chain connects TRBV14 to TRBJ1-1; no definite D call. Trimming left V 7 bases short and J 4 bases short, with 16 bases between. The CDR3 is 14 residues long. In germline, CDR1 is SGHDN, CDR2 FVKESK. CDR3 protein: CASTTSLGGTEAFF. In nucleotides, the CDR3 is TGTGCCAGCACCACGTCCCTTGGCGGCACTGAAGCTTTCTTT.

The V gene is TRBV27, the J gene TRBJ1-2; 8 bases are a match to TRBD1. With V trimmed by 6 bases and J by 4 bases, 7 bases remained unmatched. Germline CDR1 is MNHEY and CDR2 is SMNVEV (reference sequence). This CDR3 is 14 amino acids long. The CDR3 bases are TGTGCCAGCAGAAAGACAGGGGCACGCTATGGCTACACCTTC. Amino acid sequence: CASRKTGARYGYTF.

The chain couples TRBV19 to TRBJ1-4, with D uncertain. CDR1 LNHDA and CDR2 SQIVND come from the germline V gene (reference sequence). V lost 6 bases and J lost 0, with 17 bases in between. There are 17 residues in the CDR3. The CDR3 is CASSAPLRWATNEKLFF. The CDR3 region has the DNA TGTGCCAGTAGCGCCCCTCTCAGGTGGGCAACTAATGAAAAACTGTTTTTT.

The rearrangement uses TRBV11-3 and TRBJ2-1; D not certain. CDR1 and CDR2 (germline): SGHNT, YENEEA. Deletions cut 0 bases from V and 8 bases from J, with 8 bases between. This CDR3 is 13 amino acids long. The CDR3 spells CASSLEVGYEQFF. The CDR3 nucleotides read TGTGCCAGCAGCTTAGAAGTCGGCTATGAGCAGTTCTTC.

The chain uses TRBV28 and TRBJ2-1; perhaps TRBD1 as D (7 bases). Trimming took off 6 bases at V and 5 bases at J, with 26 bases between the two ends. This CDR3 has 18 residues. CDR1 and CDR2 from the germline V gene are MDHEN and SYDVKM. The CDR3: CASSFRDFGTDFDNEQFF. The CDR3, as DNA: TGTGCCAGCAGCTTTAGGGACTTCGGGACAGATTTCGACAATGAGCAGTTCTTC.

The rearrangement links TRBV7-2 to TRBJ2-4; D is unresolved. The CDR3 has 14 residues. CDR1 is SGHTA and CDR2 is FQGNSA in the germline V gene. V was clipped by 1 base and J by 5 bases, with 9 bases between them. Here the CDR3 DNA reads TGTGCCAGCAGCTTAGGACCCAGACAAAACATTCAGTACTTC. Translation gives CASSLGPRQNIQYF.

This chain joins TRBV7-6 and TRBJ2-5; 11 positions agree with TRBD1. CDR1 and CDR2 (germline): SGHVS, FNYEAQ. There are 14 residues in the CDR3. V lost 6 bases and J lost 5; bases outside the gene matches: 5. CDR3 protein: CASSPGTGGETQYF. The CDR3 coding sequence is TGTGCCAGCAGTCCCGGGACAGGGGGGGAGACCCAGTACTTC.

V gene TRBV6-5 combines with J gene TRBJ2-7, with a tentative D call TRBD1 (5 bases). From germline, CDR1 is MNHEY and CDR2 SVGAGI. This CDR3 is built from 14 residues. Trimming removed 5 bases at V and 2 bases at J, with 13 bases between. The CDR3 loop reads CASSGAANTYEQYF. DNA of the CDR3: TGTGCCAGCAGTGGGGCAGCGAACACCTACGAGCAGTACTTC.

V is TRBV27 and J is TRBJ1-2; no reliable D call. The CDR3 sequence is 13 residues long. CDR1 and CDR2 from the germline V gene are MNHEY and SMNVEV (reference sequence). V shed 6 bases and J shed 4 bases, with 12 bases lying between them. Here the CDR3 DNA reads TGTGCCAGCAGCCCGTCGGAGGGCTATGGCTACACCTTC. Its translation: CASSPSEGYGYTF.

V gene TRBV6-5 combines with J gene TRBJ1-1, with D perhaps TRBD1 (5 bases). V lost 11 bases, J lost 6 bases, and 19 bases lay in between. The CDR3 spans 13 residues. The V gene's germline CDR1 is MNHEY and CDR2 SVGAGI. As DNA, the CDR3 is TGTGCCTGCGTGGGGGGATCTTGGGCTGAAGCTTTCTTT. Its protein is CACVGGSWAEAFF.